The entry below describes one TCR beta chain. The antigen is undetermined. TCRdb's copy holds only in-frame clones and misses some; the assay was immunoSEQ multiplex PCR. The profile shows roughly 300,000 clones, over 75% of them singletons. The entry originates in a study of cytomegalovirus exposure and HLA in healthy donors. Study-wide results and caveats: In vitro checks showed that three CMV-associated chains really do target CMV antigens. While the bulk of TCR sequences proved rare, some public TCRs turned up in many donors.

The sequence was collected from a woman aged 18-29 years in good health and CMV-seronegative. Sequenced input: PBMCs.

The CDR3 region is CASSPGTEIYEQYF. The CDR3 nucleotides are TGTGCCAGCAGCCCCGGGACAGAGATCTACGAGCAGTACTTC. The chain combines TRBV27 with TRBJ2-7; TRBD1 matches 7 bases. CDR3 size: 14 residues. Germline CDR1 and CDR2: MNHEY and SMNVEV (reference sequence). Trimming at V came to 6 bases and at J to 3 bases, leaving 8 bases not matched to a gene.